This section outlines one TCR beta chain sequence together with its context. Its antigen is not identified. It is unclear where the CDR3 begins or ends on the DNA, so no DNA is shown, and the CDR3 is as TCRdb lists it. Before being chosen for sequencing, patients had shown CD8+CD57+ cell expansion by flow cytometry. The record originates from a study of CD8+CD57+ T cells in acquired aplastic anemia. Study overall: CD4+ and CD8+ cells, once sorted, gave DNA averaging roughly 3.4 ug.

Study observations and caveats: Patients and controls had CD8+ Simpson's diversity values that were not significantly distinct.

The CDR3 is 15 amino acids in total, end residues counted. The study profiled TCR beta VDJ and CDR3 using genomic DNA as template. TCRdb reprocessed the reads via MiXCR and lists one record per CDR3 protein. Here the sample spans roughly 290,000 distinct CDR3 sequences, 56% being singletons. The sample was sorted CD4+, CD8+, or CD8+CD57+ T cells (not recorded which) from PBMCs. The clonotype originates from a human donor with aplastic anemia. The rearrangement links TRBV7-5 to TRBJ1-6; the table assigns TRBD1, which was not confirmed against the DNA. TRBV7-5 is described as a pseudogene. The CDR3 loop is CISVSEARSRSPLHF.